This T cell receptor beta chain was retrieved from a study of Ad26.COV2.S vaccination and SARS-CoV-2 variants. Findings of the study overall: The study found similar non-spike TCR breadth in vaccine and placebo recipients.

Worth noting for this clone: Its target is unknown.

This table comes from immunoSEQ multiplex PCR, and its TCRdb copy is limited to in-frame clones, with some not included. The repertoire consists of hundreds of thousands of clones, with about 89% occurring once and the leading ten covering over 1.3%. This sample's treatment: some 20 received Ad26.COV2.S at low or high dose, single or two shots; about 5 received placebo; per-sample allocation not given. Sampling was done on day 63 after the first vaccine or placebo injection. An adult of 18-55 years in Boston served as donor. The sample was peripheral blood, taken in a trial of Ad26.COV2.S vaccine versus placebo. This clonotype originated in a person between 18 and 60 years old who received the Ad26.COV2.S COVID-19 vaccine or a placebo.

For the CDR3, the DNA is TGTGCCTGCAGACAGCATACGAACACCGGGGAGCTGTTTTTT. Translation gives CACRQHTNTGELFF. V usage is TRBV30 and J usage is TRBJ2-2, with D possibly matching TRBD1 (5 bases). Germline V gives CDR1 GTSNPN, CDR2 SVGIG (reference sequence). This CDR3 is built from 14 residues. V lost 6 bases and J 0 bases, leaving 11 bases between the germline ends.